A selection of T cell receptor beta chains follows, all from one sample in a study of shared clonotypes between healthy human individuals. TCRdb's table, derived via immunoSEQ multiplex PCR, lists solely in-frame clones and lacks some. The sample includes roughly 1,800,000 clones, about 95% of them seen just once. The material sequenced was naive CD8+ T cells sorted from blood. These receptor sequences come from a young man in good health. Each CDR3 is given with its conserved first and last residue. A D gene is named only where the DNA matches it firmly. Rows give clone size only sometimes, using once, few, many, or a class for an expanded clone.

>-|TRBJ2-7|-|TRBV5-4
CASSQVGTYEQYF
TGTGCCAGCAGCCAGGTTGGGACCTACGAGCAGTACTTC
>-|TRBJ2-7|-|TRBV5-1
CASSLTSGSASYEQYF
TGCGCCAGCAGCTTGACTAGTGGCTCGGCCTCCTACGAGCAGTACTTC
>-|TRBJ2-5|-|TRBV30
CAWSDDGETQYF
TGTGCCTGGAGCGATGATGGAGAGACCCAGTACTTC
>-|TRBJ1-3|-|TRBV9
CASSVDGHSSGNTIYF
TGTGCCAGCAGCGTAGATGGACATAGCTCTGGAAACACCATATATTTT
>-|TRBJ2-3|-|TRBV2
CASKDPRTSTDTQYF
TGTGCCAGCAAGGACCCCAGGACTAGCACAGATACGCAGTATTTT
>-|TRBJ2-2|-|TRBV6-5
CASSYKNTGELFF
TGTGCCAGCAGTTACAAGAACACCGGGGAGCTGTTTTTT
>-|TRBJ1-5|once|TRBV25-1
CASSEIGTNQPQHF
TGTGCCAGCAGTGAAATAGGTACCAATCAGCCCCAGCATTTT
>TRBD2|TRBJ2-7|-|TRBV7-8
CASSDDSGSSYEQYF
TGTGCCAGCAGTGACGACAGCGGGAGCTCCTACGAGCAGTACTTC
>-|TRBJ1-2|-|TRBV29-1
CSVEDPRRSNYGYTF
TGCAGCGTTGAAGATCCCCGACGGTCTAACTATGGCTACACCTTC
>-|TRBJ1-1|once|TRBV9
CASSVTGENTEAFF
TGTGCCAGCAGCGTAACAGGAGAGAACACTGAAGCTTTCTTT
>-|TRBJ2-1|-|TRBV7-9
CASSAANNEQFF
TGTGCCAGCAGCGCGGCAAACAATGAGCAGTTCTTC
>TRBD1|TRBJ2-7|-|TRBV11-2
CASSFGRDRGLDEQYF
TGTGCCAGCAGCTTTGGGAGGGACAGGGGGCTGGACGAGCAGTACTTC
>TRBD2|TRBJ2-7|-|TRBV9
CASSPLGRTYEQYF
TGTGCCAGCAGCCCCCTCGGGAGGACTTACGAGCAGTACTTC
>-|TRBJ2-2|once|TRBV5-5
CASRLETPNTGELFF
TGTGCCAGCCGCCTTGAGACACCGAACACCGGGGAGCTGTTTTTT
>-|TRBJ2-5|-|TRBV11-2
CASSLAAETQYF
TGTGCCAGCAGCTTAGCGGCGGAGACCCAGTACTTC
>-|TRBJ1-1|few|TRBV6-1
CASSEGYTEAFF
TGTGCCAGCAGTGAAGGGTACACTGAAGCTTTCTTT
>-|TRBJ2-1|-|TRBV6-1
CASSVKRDRNNEQFF
TGTGCCAGCAGTGTGAAGAGGGACCGGAACAATGAGCAGTTCTTC